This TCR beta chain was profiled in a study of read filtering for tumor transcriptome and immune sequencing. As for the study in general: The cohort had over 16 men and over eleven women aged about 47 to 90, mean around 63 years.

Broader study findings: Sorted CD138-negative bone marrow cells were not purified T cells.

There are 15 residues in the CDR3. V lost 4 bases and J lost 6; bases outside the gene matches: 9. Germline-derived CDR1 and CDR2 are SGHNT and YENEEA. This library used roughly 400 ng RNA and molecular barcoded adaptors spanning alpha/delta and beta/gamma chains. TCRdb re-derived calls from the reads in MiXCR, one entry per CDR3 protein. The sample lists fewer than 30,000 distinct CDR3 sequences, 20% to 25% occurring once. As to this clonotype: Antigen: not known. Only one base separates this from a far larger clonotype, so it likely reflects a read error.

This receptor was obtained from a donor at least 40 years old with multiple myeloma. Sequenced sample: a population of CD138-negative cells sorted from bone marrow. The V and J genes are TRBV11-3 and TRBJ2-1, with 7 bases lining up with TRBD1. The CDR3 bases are TGTGCCAGCAGCTCTAAAGGGGGCCGGGGCAATGAGCAGTTCTTC. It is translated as CASSSKGGRGNEQFF.